This TCR beta chain appears in the sequencing data of a study of Ad26.COV2.S vaccination and SARS-CoV-2 variants. Study overall: Ad26.COV2.S arm of COV1001 included the donor.

General study findings and limits: For non-spike TCRs, breadth in vaccine recipients resembled that in placebo recipients.

Worth noting for this clone: Its cognate antigen is unknown.

Germline CDR1 and CDR2: DFQATT and SNEGSKA (reference sequence). V lost 6 bases and J lost 6, with 12 bases in between. This CDR3 is 12 amino acids long. TCRdb keeps only in-frame clones here, not all; method: immunoSEQ multiplex PCR. Altogether more than 300,000 clones are present, around four fifths being singletons, with the ten largest covering 2% to 2.5%. Treatment denoted: around 19 received Ad26.COV2.S at low or high dose, single or two shots; about 5 received placebo; per-sample allocation not given. Repertoires come from day 63 after the first vaccine or placebo injection. The starting material was peripheral blood, obtained in a trial of Ad26.COV2.S vaccine versus placebo. This receptor was identified in a person aged 18-65 years who received the Ad26.COV2.S COVID-19 vaccine or a placebo. The chain is built from TRBV20-1 and TRBJ2-1; D is possibly TRBD1 (6 bases). The DNA of the CDR3 is TGCAGTGCGAGTGGGGGCCCCAATGAGCAGTTCTTC. It codes for CSASGGPNEQFF.